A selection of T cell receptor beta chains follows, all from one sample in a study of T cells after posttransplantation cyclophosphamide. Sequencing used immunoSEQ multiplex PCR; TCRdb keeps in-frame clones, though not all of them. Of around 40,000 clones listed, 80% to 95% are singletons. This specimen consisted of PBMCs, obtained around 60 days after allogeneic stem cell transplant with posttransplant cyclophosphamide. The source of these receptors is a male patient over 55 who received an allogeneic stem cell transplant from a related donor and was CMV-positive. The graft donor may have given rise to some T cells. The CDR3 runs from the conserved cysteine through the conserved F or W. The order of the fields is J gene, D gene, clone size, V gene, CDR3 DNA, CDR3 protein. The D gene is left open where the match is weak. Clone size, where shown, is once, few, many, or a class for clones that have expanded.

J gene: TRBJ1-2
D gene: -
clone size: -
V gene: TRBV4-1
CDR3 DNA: TGCGCCAGCAGCCAAGGAGGGGGGGCAGGTGGCTACACCTTC
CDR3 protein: CASSQGGGAGGYTF

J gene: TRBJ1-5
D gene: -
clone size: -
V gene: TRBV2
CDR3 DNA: TGTGCCAGCAGTGCTGAGGCTTATAGCAATCAGCCCCAGCATTTT
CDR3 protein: CASSAEAYSNQPQHF

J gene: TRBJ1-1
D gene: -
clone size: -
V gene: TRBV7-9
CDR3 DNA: TGTGCCAGCAGCATACAGGGTAACACTGAAGCTTTCTTT
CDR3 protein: CASSIQGNTEAFF

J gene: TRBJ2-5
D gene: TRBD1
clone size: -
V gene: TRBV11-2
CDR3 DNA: TGTGCCAGCAGCAAAGGTCCGGGACAGGGATGGTGGGAGACCCAGTACTTC
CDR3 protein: CASSKGPGQGWWETQYF

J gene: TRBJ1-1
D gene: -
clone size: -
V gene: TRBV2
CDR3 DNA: TGTGCCAGCAGCGTAGATTCGAACACTGAAGCTTTCTTT
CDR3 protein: CASSVDSNTEAFF

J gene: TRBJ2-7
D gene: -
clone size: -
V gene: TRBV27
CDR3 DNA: TGTGCCAGCAGTTTACCTCCCCTCCAGGGTACGGCGGGGGAGCAGTACTTC
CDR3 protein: CASSLPPLQGTAGEQYF

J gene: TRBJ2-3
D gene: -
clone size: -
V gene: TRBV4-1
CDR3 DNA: TGCGCCAGCAGCCAAGGCGCGGGGCCTCGCACAGATACGCAGTATTTT
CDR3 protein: CASSQGAGPRTDTQYF

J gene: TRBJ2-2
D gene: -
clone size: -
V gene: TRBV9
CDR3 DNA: TGTGCCAGCAGCGTACAGGGCAGCAACACCGGGGAGCTGTTTTTT
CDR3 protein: CASSVQGSNTGELFF

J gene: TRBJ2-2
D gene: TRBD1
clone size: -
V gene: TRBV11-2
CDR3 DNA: TGTGCCAGCAGGGATTACGGGACAGGGCATACCGGGGAGCTGTTTTTT
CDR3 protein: CASRDYGTGHTGELFF

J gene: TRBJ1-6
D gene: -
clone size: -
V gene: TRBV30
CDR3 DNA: TGTGCCTGGAGTGTCGGACAGTATAATTCACCCCTCCACTTT
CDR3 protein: CAWSVGQYNSPLHF

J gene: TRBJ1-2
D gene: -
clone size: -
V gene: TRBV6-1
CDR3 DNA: TGTGCCAGCAGTAGCCCCGGAGGCTTCTATGGCTACACCTTC
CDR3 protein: CASSSPGGFYGYTF

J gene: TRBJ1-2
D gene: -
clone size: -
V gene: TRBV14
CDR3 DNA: TGTGCCAGCGGGAGGGTGGATGGCTACACCTTC
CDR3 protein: CASGRVDGYTF

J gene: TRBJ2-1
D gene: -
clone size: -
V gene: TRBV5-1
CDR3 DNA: TGCGCCAGCAGCTTGGGCGGGGACAATGAGCAGTTCTTC
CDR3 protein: CASSLGGDNEQFF

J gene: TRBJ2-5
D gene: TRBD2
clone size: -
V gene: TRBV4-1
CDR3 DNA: TGCGCCAGCAGCCAATATACTAGCGGGGGGGCGGAGACCCAGTACTTC
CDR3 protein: CASSQYTSGGAETQYF

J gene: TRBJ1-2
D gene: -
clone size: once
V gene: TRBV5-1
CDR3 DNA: TGCGCCAGCAGCTTGACAGTTGCTAACTATGGCTACACCTTC
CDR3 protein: CASSLTVANYGYTF

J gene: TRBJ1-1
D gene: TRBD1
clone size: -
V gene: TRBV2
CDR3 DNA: TGTGCCAGCAGTCAGACAGGGGAGGTAATCTCTGAAGCTTTCTTT
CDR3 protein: CASSQTGEVISEAFF

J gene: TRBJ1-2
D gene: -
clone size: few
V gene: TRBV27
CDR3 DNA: TGTGCCAGCAGTTTAAACCGGCGGGTCCCACGGGAAATTTCCCCCTATGGCTACACCTTC
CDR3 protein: CASSLNRRVPREISPYGYTF

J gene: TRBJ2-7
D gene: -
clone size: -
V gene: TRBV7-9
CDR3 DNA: TGTGCCAGCAGCTTAGAAGAAGTGGGCAGGTCCTACGAGCAGTACTTC
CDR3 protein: CASSLEEVGRSYEQYF

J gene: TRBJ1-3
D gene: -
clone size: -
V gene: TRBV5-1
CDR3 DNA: TGCGCCAGCAGCTTGGCCCCCGGGAACGGAAACACCATATATTTT
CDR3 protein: CASSLAPGNGNTIYF

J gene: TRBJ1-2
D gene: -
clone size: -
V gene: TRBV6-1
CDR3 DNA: TGTGCCAGCAGTGAATACATCGGCTACACCTTC
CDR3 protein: CASSEYIGYTF

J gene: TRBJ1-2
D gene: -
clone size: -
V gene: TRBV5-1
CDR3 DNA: TGCGCCAGCAGCTTGGATACGGGGATGGTACGTGGCTACACCTTC
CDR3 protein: CASSLDTGMVRGYTF

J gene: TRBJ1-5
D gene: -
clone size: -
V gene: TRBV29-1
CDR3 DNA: TGCAGCGTTGAAGAAGGAGGGAATCAGCCCCAGCATTTT
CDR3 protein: CSVEEGGNQPQHF

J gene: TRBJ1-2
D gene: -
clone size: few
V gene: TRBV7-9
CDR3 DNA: TGTGCCAGCAGCTCCCAACAGGGAAGTGGCGGCTACACCTTC
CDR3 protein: CASSSQQGSGGYTF

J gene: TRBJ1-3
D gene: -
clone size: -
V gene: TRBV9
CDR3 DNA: TGTGCCAGCAGCGTTGAGGGACACCCTGGAAACACCATATATTTT
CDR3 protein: CASSVEGHPGNTIYF

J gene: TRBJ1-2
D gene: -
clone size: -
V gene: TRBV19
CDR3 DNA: TGTGCCAGTAGTGCGGGAGCTAACTATGGCTACACCTTC
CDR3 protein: CASSAGANYGYTF